The 18 T cell receptor beta chains given below trace back to one sample, sequenced in a study of blood T cell repertoires in COVID-19 (dated by TCRdb to between 2020 and 2021). The library was obtained by the immunoSEQ multiplex PCR assay. TCRdb re-hosts the immuneACCESS table, in-frame sequences only. Its copies lack some clones; in the studies checked, an unresolved V gene accounts for under half of them, and the cause for the rest is not known. For this sample the table gives 350,000 to 400,000 clones, of which 75% to 90% were detected only once. Roughly 7.2% of the sample goes to the ten largest clones. The sample was peripheral blood. These receptors all stem from a woman aged 60-75 years with COVID-19, enrolled during active disease.

The V call is TRBV15, the J call TRBJ1-6, with D tentatively TRBD1 (6 bases). V lost 3 bases and J 7 bases, leaving 10 bases between the germline ends. Germline loops: CDR1 LNHNV, CDR2 YYDKDF (reference sequence). The CDR3 runs to 14 residues. CDR3 bases: TGTGCCACCAGCAGTAAGGGGGAGAATTCACCCCTCCACTTT. It codes for CATSSKGENSPLHF.

The gene calls are TRBV4-3 and TRBJ2-7; D not resolved. CDR3 size: 13 residues. Trimming left V 4 bases short and J 2 bases short, with 9 bases between. CDR1 LGHNA and CDR2 YSLEER come from the germline V gene. The CDR3 bases are TGCGCCAGCAGCCCCTCCGTTACCTACGAGCAGTACTTC. Translating gives CASSPSVTYEQYF.

This clone was picked up one time. This sequence joins TRBV10-1 and TRBJ1-1, with D hard to call. The V end lost 2 bases, the J end lost 0 bases, and 4 bases lay between the germline ends. CDR1 and CDR2 from the germline V gene are WNHNN and SYGVQD (reference sequence). The CDR3 spans 13 residues. This CDR3 reads CASSEQVNTEAFF. DNA of the CDR3: TGCGCCAGCAGTGAGCAGGTGAACACTGAAGCTTTCTTT.

This clone was picked up many times. The chain links TRBV5-1 to TRBJ2-7, with a tentative D call TRBD1 (5 bases). This CDR3 has 15 residues. V lost 0 bases and J 3 bases, leaving 13 bases between the germline ends. CDR1 is SGHRS, CDR2 YFSETQ, per germline. CDR3 in DNA: TGCGCCAGCAGCTTGGAGCCAGGGCCTTACTACGAGCAGTACTTC. Protein sequence: CASSLEPGPYYEQYF.

This clone was observed a single time. This chain joins TRBV9 and TRBJ1-6, with 9 nucleotides matching TRBD1. CDR1 is SGDLS, CDR2 YYNGEE, per germline. The length of the CDR3 is 18 residues. Trimming at V came to 4 bases and at J to 8 bases, leaving 16 bases not matched to a gene. CDR3 sequence reads: CASSKRDRALIRDSPLHF. The CDR3 nucleotides are TGTGCCAGCAGCAAGCGGGACAGGGCCCTAATTCGGGATTCACCCCTCCACTTT.

The chain couples TRBV5-1 to TRBJ2-5; TRBD1 aligns across 10 bases. Per germline, CDR1 SGHRS and CDR2 YFSETQ. CDR3 size: 15 residues. V was clipped by 3 bases and J by 3 bases; unmatched bases: 5. The CDR3 sequence: CASSYSGTGEETQYF. CDR3 in DNA: TGCGCCAGCAGCTACTCCGGGACAGGGGAAGAGACCCAGTACTTC.

V is TRBV11-2 and J is TRBJ2-1; TRBD2 aligns across 14 bases. Losses at the gene ends were 4 bases for V and 4 bases for J; bases not matched to a gene: 6. Germline CDR1 SGHAT, CDR2 FQNNGV. CDR3 length: 17 residues. For the CDR3, the DNA is TGTGCCAGCAGCTCCCGACTAGCGGGGGGGTCTTACAATGAGCAGTTCTTC. This codes for CASSSRLAGGSYNEQFF.

The CDR3 loop reads CASSQETGFRTDTQYF. CDR3 coding DNA: TGCGCCAGCAGCCAAGAGACAGGGTTCCGCACAGATACGCAGTATTTT. The chain combines TRBV4-1 with TRBJ2-3; 7 bases line up with TRBD1. With V trimmed by 0 bases and J by 1 base, 4 bases remained unmatched. This CDR3 spans 16 amino acids. The V gene's germline CDR1 is MGHRA and CDR2 YSYEKL.

The J gene is TRBJ1-2, the V gene TRBV7-9; 10 positions agree with TRBD1. The length of the CDR3 is 15 residues. Germline V gene data show CDR1 as SEHNR and CDR2 as FQNEAQ (reference sequence). Losses at the gene ends were 4 bases for V and 2 bases for J; bases not matched to a gene: 4. The CDR3 DNA is TGTGCCAGCAGCTCTAAGGGACAGGGGAACTATGGCTACACCTTC. The encoded protein is CASSSKGQGNYGYTF.

Turning to this clone: With a much larger clone just one base away, this may be a read error. At the DNA level, this CDR3 is encoded by other sequences in the same sample as well. The gene calls are TRBV6-5 and TRBJ2-3; D is unclear. The CDR3 contains 13 residues. V was trimmed by 4 bases and J by 3 bases, leaving 8 bases between them. Germline CDR1 is MNHEY and CDR2 is SVGAGI. The CDR3 loop is CASSSPGTDTQYF. The CDR3 DNA reads TGTGCCAGCAGTTCGCCCGGGACAGATACGCAGTATTTT.

The chain has TRBV19 and TRBJ1-6; D is perhaps TRBD1 (6 bases). Trimming removed 6 bases at V and 0 bases at J, with 15 bases between. CDR3 length: 17 amino acids. CDR1 is LNHDA, CDR2 SQIVND, per germline (reference sequence). The CDR3 spells CASSPRQDSSYNSPLHF. Here the CDR3 DNA reads TGTGCCAGTAGCCCCCGACAGGATAGCTCCTATAATTCACCCCTCCACTTT.

Here the CDR3 reads CASSHRRHTEAFF. In DNA form, the CDR3 reads TGTGCCAGCAGCCACAGAAGACACACTGAAGCTTTCTTT. The chain has TRBV6-2 or TRBV6-3 and TRBJ1-1; D gene unclear. V was clipped by 6 bases and J by 3 bases, with 11 bases between them. The CDR3 covers 13 residues. The V gene's germline CDR1 is MNHEY and CDR2 SVGEGT.

J is TRBJ2-1 and V is TRBV27, with a possible D match to TRBD2 (7 bases). The V and J ends lost 6 bases and 9 bases respectively, with 15 bases between them. The CDR3 is 13 amino acids. Germline V gene lookup returns CDR1 MNHEY and CDR2 SMNVEV (reference sequence). The chain's CDR3 is CASSSYREGEQFF. CDR3 in DNA: TGTGCCAGCAGCTCGTACAGGGAGGGTGAGCAGTTCTTC.

The chain links TRBV9 to TRBJ2-7, with 7 bases aligning to TRBD1. V lost 4 bases, J lost 1 base, and 8 bases stayed unmatched. CDR3 size: 15 residues. CDR1 and CDR2 (germline): SGDLS, YYNGEE. The DNA for the CDR3 is TGTGCCAGCAGCCCAAGGACAGGAATATCCTACGAGCAGTACTTC. Translation: CASSPRTGISYEQYF. The whole variable domain, remainder taken from reference TRBV9 and TRBJ2-7, is DSGVTQTPKHLITATGQRVTLRCSPRSGDLSVYWYQQSLDQGLQFLIQYYNGEERAKGNILERFSAQQFPDLHSELNLSSLELGDSALYFCASSPRTGISYEQYFGPGTRLTVT.

This clone was observed once. The chain couples TRBV27 to TRBJ2-2; D is perhaps TRBD2 (6 bases). The CDR3 is 14 residues long. With 4 bases removed from V and 4 bases from J, the gap between germline ends came to 10 bases. CDR1 is MNHEY, CDR2 SMNVEV, per germline (reference sequence). The CDR3 loop is CASSSTGGTGELFF. For the CDR3, the DNA is TGTGCCAGCAGTTCTACCGGGGGCACCGGGGAGCTGTTTTTT.

This chain connects TRBV19 to TRBJ2-6; D might be TRBD1 (5 bases). The V end lost 2 bases, the J end lost 1 base, and 15 bases lay between the germline ends. CDR3 length equals 18 residues. Germline V gene lookup returns CDR1 LNHDA and CDR2 SQIVND (reference sequence). As DNA, the CDR3 is TGTGCCAGTAGTATATGGGGCGTGCAAATTTCTGGGGCCAACGTCCTGACTTTC. Residues: CASSIWGVQISGANVLTF. The whole variable domain, remainder taken from reference TRBV19 and TRBJ2-6, is DGGITQSPKYLFRKEGQNVTLSCEQNLNHDAMYWYRQDPGQGLRLIYYSQIVNDFQKGDIAEGYSVSREKKESFPLTVTSAQKNPTAFYLCASSIWGVQISGANVLTFGAGSRLTVL.

This clone was picked up a small number of times. Other DNA sequences of this sample code for an identical CDR3. V is TRBV19 and J is TRBJ2-1; D ambiguous. V was clipped by 3 bases and J by 4 bases, with 4 bases between them. CDR1 is LNHDA and CDR2 is SQIVND in the germline V gene (reference sequence). CDR3 length: 12 residues. The CDR3 is CASSIYYNEQFF. The CDR3 DNA follows: TGTGCCAGTAGTATTTATTACAATGAGCAGTTCTTC.

The gene calls are TRBV7-2 and TRBJ2-2; TRBD1 agrees at 7 bases. Germline V gene data show CDR1 as SGHTA and CDR2 as FQGNSA. V shed 2 bases, J shed 7 bases, and the junction held 4 bases outside the gene matches. The CDR3 extends over 14 amino acids. The CDR3 DNA sequence: TGTGCCAGCAGCTTAAACAGGGGTTTCGGGGAGCTGTTTTTT. Translated, it gives CASSLNRGFGELFF.